Below are 17 T cell receptor beta chains sequenced from a single sample in a study of OX40 agonist ivuxolimab in advanced cancers. Libraries were prepared by immunoSEQ multiplex PCR; TCRdb keeps only in-frame clonotypes and omits some of them. This sample yields approximately 3,400 clones, of which approximately 80% are seen a single time; about 26% belongs to the top ten. The sample here was CD4+ or CD8+ T cells sorted from blood, taken in a trial of the OX40 agonist ivuxolimab. Receptors originate from an adult with an advanced solid tumor such as melanoma, head and neck, liver or kidney cancer.

This sequence joins TRBV4-1 and TRBJ2-7; D unresolved. The CDR3 totals 14 residues. Germline CDR1 MGHRA, CDR2 YSYEKL. The V end was cut by 4 bases, the J end by 0 bases, with 10 bases between. CDR3 nucleotides: TGCGCCAGCAGCCTGCAATCCCACTCCTACGAGCAGTACTTC. Translating it yields CASSLQSHSYEQYF.

This clone has only one observation. The CDR3 nucleotides are TGTGCCAGCAGTCCCACAGGGGGCAGGGGACCTAATGAAAAACTGTTTTTT. Amino acid sequence: CASSPTGGRGPNEKLFF. The V and J genes are TRBV25-1 and TRBJ1-4; 9 nucleotides line up with TRBD1. This CDR3 contains 17 residues. V trimming: 5 bases; J trimming: 3 bases; junction bases outside the gene matches: 10. Germline V gives CDR1 MGHDK, CDR2 SYGVNS.

This clone was seen more than once but under ten times. The chain combines TRBV27 with TRBJ1-2; 10 nucleotides align to TRBD1. V lost 8 bases and J lost 7; bases outside the gene matches: 4. Germline loops: CDR1 MNHEY, CDR2 SMNVEV (reference sequence). This CDR3 contains 12 residues. The CDR3 is CASGQGVGGYTF. CDR3 bases: TGTGCCAGCGGACAGGGGGTCGGTGGCTACACCTTC.

This rearrangement joins TRBV4-2 to TRBJ2-7; 9 bases map to TRBD1. Germline lookup yields CDR1 LGHNA and CDR2 YNFKEQ. Trimming removed 4 bases from V and 2 bases from J; junction bases left unmatched: 6. CDR3 size: 15 residues. In DNA, the CDR3 is TGTGCCAGCAGCCCTCTCGGGACAGGGACCTACGAGCAGTACTTC. This encodes CASSPLGTGTYEQYF.

V usage is TRBV7-9 and J usage is TRBJ2-7; D remains unclear. Deletions cut 6 bases from V and 0 bases from J, with 6 bases between. This CDR3 is 12 amino acids long. CDR1 is SEHNR and CDR2 is FQNEAQ in the germline V gene (reference sequence). CDR3 amino acids: CASSPTSYEQYF. The CDR3 DNA reads TGTGCCAGCAGTCCCACCTCCTACGAGCAGTACTTC.

J is TRBJ2-7 and V is TRBV28; 7 nucleotides line up with TRBD1. This CDR3 is 16 amino acids long. Germline V CDR1 and CDR2: MDHEN, SYDVKM. The ends lost 3 bases at V and 0 bases at J; junction bases unmatched: 8. For the CDR3, the DNA is TGTGCCAGCAGTTTTCCGACAGGGCGAAGCTCCTACGAGCAGTACTTC. This codes for CASSFPTGRSSYEQYF.

The chain couples TRBV5-5 to TRBJ2-3, with D perhaps TRBD2 (6 bases). The CDR3 runs to 13 residues. The germline V gene encodes CDR1 SGHKS and CDR2 YYEKEE (reference sequence). V lost 4 bases and J 6 bases, leaving 12 bases between the germline ends. CDR3 DNA sequence: TGTGCCAGCAGCCCGGGGGTTAGGGATACGCAGTATTTT. It specifies CASSPGVRDTQYF.

The chain joins TRBV7-3 to TRBJ2-2; 11 bases map to TRBD2. CDR1 is SGHTA, CDR2 FQGTGA, per germline. With 8 bases clipped from V and 7 bases from J, the junction kept 12 bases outside the gene matches. This CDR3 is 16 amino acids long. DNA of the CDR3: TGTGCCAGCGGTCCTACTAGCGGGAGCGTTGGCGGGGAGCTGTTTTTT. This sequence encodes CASGPTSGSVGGELFF.

The chain couples TRBV5-6 to TRBJ1-6, with a tentative D call TRBD1 (5 bases). CDR1 and CDR2 (germline): SGHDT, YYEEEE. CDR3 length: 19 residues. The V end was cut by 4 bases, the J end by 0 bases, with 20 bases between. The CDR3 bases are TGTGCCAGCAGCCTCATTGCGGGGGAAAATTACTCCTATAATTCACCCCTCCACTTT. This codes for CASSLIAGENYSYNSPLHF.

The chain employs TRBV6-1 and TRBJ1-1, with unresolved D. Germline lookup yields CDR1 MNHNS and CDR2 SASEGT. The V and J ends lost 2 bases and 5 bases respectively, with 9 bases between them. The CDR3 length is 13 residues. CDR3 in DNA: TGTGCCAGCAGTGAAATGAGGAAGACTGAAGCTTTCTTT. It yields the protein CASSEMRKTEAFF.

This clone was observed a few times. The sample contains more than one DNA sequence encoding this CDR3. The chain carries TRBV5-1 and TRBJ1-1; perhaps TRBD1 as D (5 bases). Germline V gives CDR1 SGHRS, CDR2 YFSETQ. The CDR3 has 14 amino acids. V was shortened by 0 bases and J by 3 bases, with 9 bases between the two germline ends. In DNA, the CDR3 is TGCGCCAGCAGCTTGGCGGGGGGGTACACTGAAGCTTTCTTT. Amino acid sequence: CASSLAGGYTEAFF.

The chain is built from TRBV5-1 and TRBJ2-7; 9 bases align to TRBD2. CDR3 length equals 14 residues. J was trimmed by 0 bases and V by 4 bases; bases with no gene match: 2. From germline, CDR1 is SGHRS and CDR2 YFSETQ. The DNA of the CDR3 is TGCGCCAGCAGCCGGGGACTAGCCTCCTACGAGCAGTACTTC. Its protein is CASSRGLASYEQYF.

This chain uses TRBV11-3 with TRBJ2-7; a weak D match, TRBD2 (5 bases). This CDR3 spans 14 amino acids. Germline assignment: CDR1 SGHNT and CDR2 YENEEA. V lost 0 bases to trimming and J lost 1 base, with 7 bases between them. The CDR3 region is CASSLEPGSYEQYF. The CDR3 bases are TGTGCCAGCAGCTTAGAGCCGGGATCCTACGAGCAGTACTTC.

Concerning this clone: A junction end diverges from the germline sequence, so it may reflect a read error. The chain joins TRBV2 to TRBJ1-5; D gene unclear. The CDR3 contains 8 residues. The germline V gene has CDR1 SNHLY and CDR2 FYNNEI. For the CDR3, the DNA is TGTGCCAGCAGAGGGAGTGTCTTT. Protein sequence: CASRGSVF.

This clone was counted between two and nine times. This chain connects TRBV4-1 to TRBJ2-3, with 8 bases lining up with TRBD2. Unmatched junction bases numbered 5, after V lost 0 bases and J lost 6 bases. The CDR3 spans 15 residues. Germline V gene data show CDR1 as MGHRA and CDR2 as YSYEKL. DNA of the CDR3: TGCGCCAGCAGCCAAGATCCAGCGGGAGCGGATACGCAGTATTTT. It translates to CASSQDPAGADTQYF.

This clone was seen once. The chain has TRBV28 and TRBJ2-7; 12 nucleotides match TRBD2. Germline-derived CDR1 and CDR2 are MDHEN and SYDVKM. The length of the CDR3 is 13 residues. V was pared by 1 base and J by 9 bases, with 1 base of the junction left unmatched. CDR3 sequence: CASSLSSGRVQYF. As DNA, the CDR3 is TGTGCCAGCAGTTTATCTAGCGGGAGGGTGCAGTACTTC.

The sample holds a few counts of this clone. This chain uses TRBV15 with TRBJ1-1, with D perhaps TRBD1 (6 bases). V lost 6 bases to trimming and J lost 1 base, with 15 bases between them. This CDR3 is built from 15 residues. Germline CDR1 and CDR2: LNHNV and YYDKDF (reference sequence). The CDR3 sequence is CATRQGGAGNTEAFF. Here the CDR3 DNA reads TGTGCCACCAGACAGGGTGGAGCGGGGAACACTGAAGCTTTCTTT.